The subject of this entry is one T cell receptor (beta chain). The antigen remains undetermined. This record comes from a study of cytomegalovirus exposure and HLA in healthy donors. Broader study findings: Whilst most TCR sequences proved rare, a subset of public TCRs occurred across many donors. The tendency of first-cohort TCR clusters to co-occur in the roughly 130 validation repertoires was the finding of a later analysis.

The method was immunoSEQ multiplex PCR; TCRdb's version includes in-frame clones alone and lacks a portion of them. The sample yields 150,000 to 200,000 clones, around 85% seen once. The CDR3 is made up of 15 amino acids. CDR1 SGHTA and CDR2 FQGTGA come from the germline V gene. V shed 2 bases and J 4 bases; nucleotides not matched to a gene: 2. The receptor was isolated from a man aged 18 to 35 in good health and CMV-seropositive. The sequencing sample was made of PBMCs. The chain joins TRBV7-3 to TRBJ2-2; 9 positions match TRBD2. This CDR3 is CASSLLAGTTGELFF. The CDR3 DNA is TGTGCCAGCAGCTTACTAGCGGGAACCACCGGGGAGCTGTTTTTT.